The 30 T cell receptor beta chains presented below share a single source sample, sequenced in a study of OX40 agonist ivuxolimab in advanced cancers. Only in-frame clones appear in the TCRdb table, and some are missing; sequencing was by immunoSEQ multiplex PCR. The table shows 66,000 or so clones, with about nine tenths occurring only once. Sample: CD4+ or CD8+ T cells sorted from blood, taken in a trial of the OX40 agonist ivuxolimab. These receptors were taken from an adult with an advanced solid tumor such as melanoma, head and neck, liver or kidney cancer.

The chain is built from TRBV12-2 and TRBJ1-2. TRBV12-2 is designated a pseudogene. CDR3 length: 12 residues. CDR3 bases: TGTGCAAGTCAACCCAGAGAGGGGAACTACACCTTC. Its translation is CASQPREGNYTF.

The chain has TRBV4-2 and TRBJ2-1; D uncertain. Trimming pared 4 bases from V and 0 bases from J, leaving 13 bases between. CDR1 is LGHNA, CDR2 YNFKEQ, per germline. The CDR3 extends over 16 amino acids. The CDR3 nucleotides are TGTGCCAGCAGCCTAACGACGGTTAACTCCTACAATGAGCAGTTCTTC. Its protein product is CASSLTTVNSYNEQFF.

This clone was seen only once. CDR3 residues: CASIRAGGFQETQYF. CDR3 coding DNA: TGTGCCAGCATTAGGGCGGGAGGTTTCCAAGAGACCCAGTACTTC. This chain uses TRBV2 with TRBJ2-5; TRBD2 matches at 8 bases. The V gene end was trimmed by 7 bases and the J gene end by 1 base; junction bases not matched to a gene: 8. CDR1 and CDR2 (germline): SNHLY, FYNNEI. This CDR3 is 15 amino acids long.

The count of this clone is one. The chain joins TRBV7-3 to TRBJ1-6, with a weak D call TRBD1 (5 bases). Germline assignment: CDR1 SGHTA and CDR2 FQGTGA. V was cut by 2 bases and J by 7 bases, with 9 bases left in between. CDR3 length: 14 amino acids. The CDR3 sequence is CASSLGGGNSPLHF. For the CDR3, the DNA is TGTGCCAGCAGCTTAGGCGGGGGAAATTCACCCCTCCACTTT.

The chain combines TRBV4-1 with TRBJ1-2, with a weak D call TRBD1 (5 bases). There are 13 residues in the CDR3. Germline CDR1 reads MGHRA; CDR2 reads YSYEKL. V was clipped by 1 base and J by 4 bases, with 7 bases between them. The CDR3 DNA follows: TGCGCCAGCAGCCAAGTTGGGGGCTATGGCTACACCTTC. Its protein product is CASSQVGGYGYTF.

V is TRBV11-3 and J is TRBJ2-7, with D possibly matching TRBD1 (5 bases). The V gene lost 1 base and the J gene lost 5 bases, with 15 bases spanning the gap. CDR1 and CDR2 (germline): SGHNT, YENEEA. The CDR3 spans 15 residues. CDR3 residues: CASSLGVTGYNEQYF. The CDR3 bases are TGTGCCAGCAGCTTAGGCGTTACAGGTTACAACGAGCAGTACTTC. Full variable domain (missing parts from reference TRBV11-3 and TRBJ2-7): EAGVVQSPRYKIIEKKQPVAFWCNPISGHNTLYWYLQNLGQGPELLIRYENEEAVDDSQLPKDRFSAERLKGVDSTLKIQPAELGDSAVYLCASSLGVTGYNEQYFGPGTRLTVT.

The chain has TRBV7-9 and TRBJ2-2, with 15 bases matching TRBD2. Trimming removed 5 bases from V and 5 bases from J; junction bases left unmatched: 3. CDR3 length equals 16 residues. Looked up from germline, CDR1 is SEHNR and CDR2 is FQNEAQ (reference sequence). Here the CDR3 DNA reads TGTGCCAGCAGCCCAGGGACTAGCGGGAGGACCGGGGAGCTGTTTTTT. Its protein product is CASSPGTSGRTGELFF.

The chain links TRBV29-1 to TRBJ2-1; D uncertain. Trimming removed 6 bases at V and 8 bases at J, with 8 bases between. The CDR3 consists of 10 residues. Germline lookup yields CDR1 SQVTM and CDR2 ANQGSEA. This CDR3 is CSVGLDEQFF. The CDR3 bases are TGCAGCGTCGGCCTGGATGAGCAGTTCTTC.

This clone was detected a few times. V usage is TRBV19 and J usage is TRBJ1-2, with TRBD1 as a possible D gene (5 bases). Germline V CDR1 and CDR2: LNHDA, SQIVND (reference sequence). The CDR3 contains 15 residues. V dropped 1 base and J dropped 2 bases, with 11 bases sitting between them. Here the CDR3 DNA reads TGTGCCAGTAGTATAGGGGGACCGAAAAACTATGGCTACACCTTC. It is translated as CASSIGGPKNYGYTF.

The J gene is TRBJ2-2, the V gene TRBV18; D ambiguous. The V gene's germline CDR1 is KGHSH and CDR2 LQKENI. V was cut by 6 bases and J by 3 bases, with 5 bases left in between. There are 12 residues in the CDR3. The DNA of the CDR3 is TGTGCCAGCTCCGTGGACACCGGGGAGCTGTTTTTT. Translation: CASSVDTGELFF.

This sequence joins TRBV9 and TRBJ2-3; possible D gene TRBD2, 6 bases. The germline V gene has CDR1 SGDLS and CDR2 YYNGEE. The CDR3 length is 16 residues. V gave up 0 bases and J gave up 6 bases, with 17 bases separating them. In nucleotides, the CDR3 is TGTGCCAGCAGCGTAGCAATAGCGGCCCTCGGGGATACGCAGTATTTT. Amino acids: CASSVAIAALGDTQYF. Using reference TRBV9 and TRBJ2-3 for the parts outside the CDR3, the full variable domain is DSGVTQTPKHLITATGQRVTLRCSPRSGDLSVYWYQQSLDQGLQFLIQYYNGEERAKGNILERFSAQQFPDLHSELNLSSLELGDSALYFCASSVAIAALGDTQYFGPGTRLTVL.

V is TRBV7-2 and J is TRBJ1-1; D is unclear. CDR1 and CDR2 from the germline V gene are SGHTA and FQGNSA. The V end lost 5 bases, the J end lost 6 bases, and 16 bases lay between the germline ends. This CDR3 spans 14 amino acids. The CDR3 loop reads CASSSQRWVAEAFF. DNA of the CDR3: TGTGCCAGCAGCAGTCAAAGGTGGGTCGCTGAAGCTTTCTTT.

The chain is built from TRBV7-9 and TRBJ1-4, with D maybe TRBD1 (6 bases). Deletions cut 5 bases from V and 7 bases from J, with 14 bases between. Germline loops: CDR1 SEHNR, CDR2 FQNEAQ (reference sequence). The CDR3 is 14 residues long. For the CDR3, the DNA is TGTGCCAGCAGCCCGGATGGGGGGCGTGAAAAACTGTTTTTT. Translating it yields CASSPDGGREKLFF.

On this clone itself: The junction departs from the called germline gene at one end, perhaps through a read error. The chain carries TRBV28 and TRBJ1-4; D is perhaps TRBD1 (5 bases). This CDR3 contains 15 residues. The germline V gene has CDR1 MDHEN and CDR2 SYDVKM. This chain's CDR3 is CANSFLAGSQEKLFF. The CDR3 DNA reads as TGTGCCAACAGTTTCCTGGCAGGGTCTCAGGAAAAACTGTTTTTT.

The gene calls are TRBV5-1 and TRBJ1-1; D perhaps matches TRBD1 (5 bases). Germline loops: CDR1 SGHRS, CDR2 YFSETQ. This CDR3 spans 15 amino acids. V was clipped by 4 bases and J by 4 bases, with 17 bases between them. The CDR3 DNA reads TGCGCCAGCAGCCCGGAAGGGGAGAGGGGCACTGAAGCTTTCTTT. Its protein product is CASSPEGERGTEAFF.

The chain combines TRBV28 with TRBJ2-6, with unresolved D. There are 12 residues in the CDR3. Trimming removed 6 bases at V and 7 bases at J, with 7 bases between. Germline assignment: CDR1 MDHEN and CDR2 SYDVKM. CDR3 amino acids: CASSGRANVLTF. Here the CDR3 DNA reads TGTGCCAGCAGCGGTCGCGCCAACGTCCTGACTTTC.

With respect to this clone: Within the sample, other DNA sequences also encode this same CDR3. This sequence joins TRBV6-6 and TRBJ1-1, with D unclear. The CDR3 has 11 amino acids. Trimming left V 7 bases short and J 2 bases short, with 5 bases between. From germline, CDR1 is MNHNY and CDR2 SVGAGI (reference sequence). CDR3 in DNA: TGTGCCAGCATTGGAAACACTGAAGCTTTCTTT. Protein product: CASIGNTEAFF.

This clone has a single count. The rearrangement links TRBV19 to TRBJ1-5; D remains ambiguous. Germline V lookup: CDR1 LNHDA, CDR2 SQIVND (reference sequence). The CDR3 is made up of 14 amino acids. Trimming pared 2 bases from V and 1 base from J, leaving 6 bases between. CDR3 amino acids: CASSIRESNQPQHF. CDR3 in DNA: TGTGCCAGTAGTATAAGGGAAAGCAATCAGCCCCAGCATTTT. The whole variable domain, remainder taken from reference TRBV19 and TRBJ1-5, is DGGITQSPKYLFRKEGQNVTLSCEQNLNHDAMYWYRQDPGQGLRLIYYSQIVNDFQKGDIAEGYSVSREKKESFPLTVTSAQKNPTAFYLCASSIRESNQPQHFGDGTRLSIL.

This clone came up once. The chain employs TRBV11-1 and TRBJ1-3; D is uncertain. V gave up 5 bases and J gave up 4 bases, with 12 bases separating them. There are 14 residues in the CDR3. CDR1 is SGHAT and CDR2 is FQDESV in the germline V gene (reference sequence). Written as DNA, the CDR3 is TGTGCCAGCAGCCCACGGTTGTCCGGAAACACCATATATTTT. Encoded protein: CASSPRLSGNTIYF.

The J gene is TRBJ2-6, the V gene TRBV5-1, with 9 positions matching TRBD1. The J segment lost 0 bases and the V segment lost 5 bases, leaving 6 bases of the junction unmatched. Germline CDR1 SGHRS, CDR2 YFSETQ. The CDR3 spans 17 residues. The chain's CDR3 is CASRPGQGNSGANVLTF. In nucleotides, the CDR3 is TGCGCCAGCAGACCGGGACAGGGAAACTCTGGGGCCAACGTCCTGACTTTC.

The chain has TRBV19 and TRBJ1-2; no reliable D call. V was shortened by 5 bases and J by 3 bases, with 10 bases between the two germline ends. This CDR3 has 13 amino acids. CDR1 LNHDA and CDR2 SQIVND come from the germline V gene (reference sequence). The CDR3 nucleotides read TGTGCCAGTAGTTTGCTAGGACACTATGGCTACACCTTC. Translating gives CASSLLGHYGYTF.

This rearrangement joins TRBV7-3 to TRBJ2-2; D is uncertain. V was trimmed by 5 bases and J by 6 bases, leaving 10 bases between them. The CDR3 is 13 amino acids. Germline-derived CDR1 and CDR2 are SGHTA and FQGTGA. The CDR3 DNA sequence: TGTGCCAGCAGCGGTCCCACGCCCGGGGAGCTGTTTTTT. Protein sequence: CASSGPTPGELFF.

This clone was picked up a small number of times. The chain recombines TRBV19 with TRBJ2-2; no definite D call. Germline V lookup: CDR1 LNHDA, CDR2 SQIVND (reference sequence). The CDR3 has 14 amino acids. The V end was cut by 5 bases, the J end by 3 bases, with 10 bases between. The CDR3 reads CASSFQPDTGELFF. As DNA, the CDR3 is TGTGCCAGTAGTTTTCAGCCAGACACCGGGGAGCTGTTTTTT.

The chain has TRBV30 and TRBJ1-2; D unresolved. Trimming took off 1 base at V and 5 bases at J, with 5 bases between the two ends. The germline V gene has CDR1 GTSNPN and CDR2 SVGIG (reference sequence). The CDR3 loop spans 11 amino acids. The CDR3 DNA sequence: TGTGCCTGGAGTGAAACGTATGGCTACACCTTC. Translation: CAWSETYGYTF.

This chain links TRBV2 with TRBJ1-5, with a weak D call TRBD1 (6 bases). Per the germline V gene, CDR1 is SNHLY and CDR2 is FYNNEI. The CDR3 length is 12 residues. With 7 bases removed from V and 5 bases from J, the gap between germline ends came to 9 bases. As DNA, the CDR3 is TGTGCCAGCAACAGGGAGGATCAGCCCCAGCATTTT. Translated: CASNREDQPQHF.

The V and J genes are TRBV27 and TRBJ1-6; D gene uncertain. CDR3 length: 14 residues. Germline V gene lookup returns CDR1 MNHEY and CDR2 SMNVEV (reference sequence). V was pared by 6 bases and J by 8 bases, with 14 bases between. The CDR3 spells CASSLTTGHSPLHF. As DNA, the CDR3 is TGTGCCAGCAGCCTCACCACTGGGCATTCACCCCTCCACTTT.

The DNA of the CDR3 is TGTGCCTGGAGTGTATTACCGAGACAGGGGGCTACTGAAGCTTTCTTT. Its translation: CAWSVLPRQGATEAFF. The V gene is TRBV30, the J gene TRBJ1-1, with TRBD1 identical over 10 bases. The CDR3 spans 16 residues. V dropped 0 bases and J dropped 5; count of bases not matched to a gene: 9. CDR1 and CDR2 from the germline V gene are GTSNPN and SVGIG (reference sequence). The whole variable domain, remainder taken from reference TRBV30 and TRBJ1-1, is SQTIHQWPATLVQPVGSPLSLECTVEGTSNPNLYWYRQAAGRGLQLLFYSVGIGQISSEVPQNLSASRPQDRQFILSSKKLLLSDSGFYLCAWSVLPRQGATEAFFGQGTRLTVV.

V gene TRBV28 combines with J gene TRBJ2-5, with TRBD2 as a possible D gene (5 bases). Germline V lookup: CDR1 MDHEN, CDR2 SYDVKM. V was trimmed by 5 bases and J by 5 bases, leaving 15 bases between them. This CDR3 has 14 amino acids. The CDR3 is CASSLLIGEETQYF. CDR3 DNA: TGTGCCAGCAGTCTCCTGATTGGGGAGGAGACCCAGTACTTC.

The chain employs TRBV4-3 and TRBJ1-3; D is uncertain. Germline V gene lookup returns CDR1 LGHNA and CDR2 YSLEER. V was clipped by 1 base and J by 1 base, with 20 bases between them. This CDR3 region has 19 residues. The CDR3 nucleotides read TGCGCCAGCAGCCAAGCAAACCGGGCCCCCGGCTCTTCTGGAAACACCATATATTTT. It yields the protein CASSQANRAPGSSGNTIYF.

The chain couples TRBV28 to TRBJ1-1; D uncertain. CDR1 and CDR2 (germline): MDHEN, SYDVKM. This CDR3 contains 11 residues. Trimming took 2 bases from V and 10 from J, leaving 8 bases between them. The chain's CDR3 is CASSLPPLAFF. CDR3 DNA: TGTGCCAGCAGTTTACCCCCCCTAGCTTTCTTT.